A single sample is the source of the 30 T cell receptor beta chains below, sequenced in a study of identifying expanded T cells in peripheral blood. Measured with immunoSEQ multiplex PCR; TCRdb has only the in-frame clones, and not every one. This sample has some 93,000 clones, with 70% to 90% found just once. Material: blood. These receptors came from a person aged 18 to 75 in good health.

This chain links TRBV4-1 with TRBJ1-4; maybe TRBD1 (5 bases). Trimming removed 3 bases from V and 8 bases from J, with 13 bases in between. There are 14 residues in the CDR3. Germline CDR1 MGHRA, CDR2 YSYEKL. CDR3 residues: CASSQGGPREKLFF. The CDR3, as DNA: TGCGCCAGCAGCCAGGGGGGACCTCGGGAAAAACTGTTTTTT.

This chain connects TRBV7-2 to TRBJ1-1; D gene uncertain. V was clipped by 1 base and J by 0 bases, with 9 bases between them. This CDR3 is 15 amino acids long. CDR1 is SGHTA and CDR2 is FQGNSA in the germline V gene. This CDR3 reads CASSLVIRMNTEAFF. The CDR3, as DNA: TGTGCCAGCAGCTTAGTTATACGGATGAACACTGAAGCTTTCTTT.

The chain is built from TRBV6-8 and TRBJ2-2; 7 nucleotides align to TRBD2. V was clipped by 6 bases and J by 4 bases; unmatched bases: 5. This CDR3 is 14 amino acids long. Germline V gives CDR1 MNHGY, CDR2 SAAAGT. The CDR3 here is CASRPTSSTGELFF. The CDR3 bases are TGTGCCAGCAGACCGACTAGCAGCACCGGGGAGCTGTTTTTT.

The chain links TRBV7-8 to TRBJ1-4, with 9 bases identical to TRBD1. The CDR3 runs to 14 residues. The ends lost 5 bases at V and 7 bases at J; junction bases unmatched: 5. CDR1 and CDR2 (germline): SGHVS, FQNEAQ. CDR3 amino acids: CASSPRQGVEKLFF. For the CDR3, the DNA is TGTGCCAGCAGCCCCCGACAGGGGGTTGAAAAACTGTTTTTT.

This clone was picked up one time. The genes are TRBV29-1 and TRBJ1-2, with a possible D match to TRBD1 (5 bases). This CDR3 spans 13 amino acids. From germline, CDR1 is SQVTM and CDR2 ANQGSEA. V shed 3 bases and J shed 8 bases, with 16 bases lying between them. CDR3 DNA sequence: TGCAGCGTTGAGAACGGGGCAATATCCGGCTACACCTTC. This codes for CSVENGAISGYTF.

Comment on this clone: One junction end disagrees with the germline gene, perhaps due to a read error. The V call is TRBV5-1, the J call TRBJ2-7; unclear D gene. The CDR3 has 12 residues. Looked up from germline, CDR1 is SGHRS and CDR2 is YFSETQ. The CDR3 DNA sequence: TGCGCCAGCAGCTTGCCCTCCAACGAGCAGTACTTC. Amino acids: CASSLPSNEQYF.

The chain couples TRBV19 to TRBJ1-2, with 7 bases fitting TRBD1. The CDR3 runs to 13 residues. J lost 7 bases, V lost 5 bases, and 7 bases had no gene match. Germline V gene data show CDR1 as LNHDA and CDR2 as SQIVND (reference sequence). CDR3 sequence reads: CASSRRGRGGYTF. The CDR3 DNA reads TGTGCCAGTAGTCGGAGGGGGCGAGGTGGCTACACCTTC. Filled out from reference TRBV19 and TRBJ1-2, the complete variable domain reads DGGITQSPKYLFRKEGQNVTLSCEQNLNHDAMYWYRQDPGQGLRLIYYSQIVNDFQKGDIAEGYSVSREKKESFPLTVTSAQKNPTAFYLCASSRRGRGGYTFGSGTRLTVV.

V and J are TRBV7-2 and TRBJ1-4; 9 bases agree with TRBD1. Germline CDR1 reads SGHTA; CDR2 reads FQGNSA. V dropped 5 bases and J dropped 8; count of bases not matched to a gene: 9. CDR3 length: 15 residues. The CDR3, as DNA: TGTGCCAGCAGCCCGGACAGGGGTAGAGGAGAAAAACTGTTTTTT. Residues: CASSPDRGRGEKLFF.

V gene TRBV7-2 combines with J gene TRBJ1-2; 9 nucleotides match TRBD1. CDR3 length equals 14 residues. Trimming took 3 bases from V and 6 from J; bases not matched to a gene: 5. The germline V gene encodes CDR1 SGHTA and CDR2 FQGNSA. The CDR3 coding sequence is TGTGCCAGCAGCTTTGGGACAGGGACGGATGGCTACACCTTC. Protein sequence: CASSFGTGTDGYTF.

This clone appeared once. The chain has TRBV7-9 and TRBJ2-1; D may correspond to TRBD1 or TRBD2 (7 bases each). The V end was cut by 5 bases, the J end by 2 bases, with 22 bases between. Per the germline V gene, CDR1 is SEHNR and CDR2 is FQNEAQ (reference sequence). This CDR3 contains 18 residues. DNA for the CDR3: TGTGCCAGCAGCCCCACAGGGGAGGGCATATGGGCCTACAATGAGCAGTTCTTC. This encodes CASSPTGEGIWAYNEQFF.

The chain couples TRBV30 to TRBJ1-1; D is uncertain. The CDR3 consists of 13 residues. Germline V gene lookup returns CDR1 GTSNPN and CDR2 SVGIG (reference sequence). Deletions cut 3 bases from V and 0 bases from J, with 8 bases between. The CDR3 DNA is TGTGCCTGGAGCCCCCTCTTGAACACTGAAGCTTTCTTT. It translates to CAWSPLLNTEAFF.

This chain links TRBV7-2 with TRBJ2-7; TRBD2 matches at 9 bases. V was pared by 3 bases and J by 2 bases, with 5 bases of the junction left unmatched. This CDR3 contains 15 residues. CDR1 SGHTA and CDR2 FQGNSA come from the germline V gene. The CDR3 DNA follows: TGTGCCAGCAGCTTGGCTAGCGGGGCGACCTACGAGCAGTACTTC. It specifies CASSLASGATYEQYF.

This clone occurred once. V and J are TRBV19 and TRBJ1-1; D call uncertain. CDR3 length: 11 amino acids. Deletions cut 2 bases from V and 7 bases from J, with 5 bases between. Looked up from germline, CDR1 is LNHDA and CDR2 is SQIVND (reference sequence). The CDR3 is CASSIQLEAFF. The CDR3 nucleotides read TGTGCCAGTAGTATACAACTTGAAGCTTTCTTT.

In this sample, this clone turned up a few times. The genes are TRBV7-9 and TRBJ2-7; possibly TRBD1 for D (6 bases). The CDR3 runs to 14 residues. Germline CDR1 is SEHNR and CDR2 is FQNEAQ (reference sequence). V shed 5 bases and J shed 2 bases, with 13 bases lying between them. The CDR3, as DNA: TGTGCCAGCAGCGCGGACAGTGGGCCCTACGAGCAGTACTTC. Residues: CASSADSGPYEQYF. Full variable domain (remainder filled in from reference TRBV7-9 and TRBJ2-7): DTGVSQNPRHKITKRGQNVTFRCDPISEHNRLYWYRQTLGQGPEFLTYFQNEAQLEKSRLLSDRFSAERPKGSFSTLEIQRTEQGDSAMYLCASSADSGPYEQYFGPGTRLTVT.

The V gene is TRBV30, the J gene TRBJ2-7; tentatively, D is TRBD2 (5 bases). Trimming shortened V by 2 bases and J by 4 bases, and 12 bases separated the two germline ends. The CDR3 length is 13 residues. The germline V gene encodes CDR1 GTSNPN and CDR2 SVGIG (reference sequence). DNA of the CDR3: TGTGCCTGGAGTCCCGGGGTTGGGTACGAGCAGTACTTC. This gives the protein CAWSPGVGYEQYF.

The chain combines TRBV19 with TRBJ1-2, with D hard to call. This CDR3 region has 14 residues. V shed 5 bases and J shed 4 bases, with 14 bases lying between them. Germline V CDR1 and CDR2: LNHDA, SQIVND (reference sequence). This chain's CDR3 is CASSFTRSTYGYTF. DNA of the CDR3: TGTGCCAGTAGTTTTACCCGGAGTACCTATGGCTACACCTTC.

This clone has just a few counts. This chain uses TRBV19 with TRBJ2-1; 8 bases line up with TRBD2. The CDR3 consists of 15 residues. V lost 6 bases and J lost 10; bases outside the gene matches: 14. Germline-derived CDR1 and CDR2 are LNHDA and SQIVND (reference sequence). CDR3 sequence reads: CASRPRSGVSEEQFF. Written as DNA, the CDR3 is TGTGCCAGTAGACCCCGTAGCGGGGTGAGCGAGGAGCAGTTCTTC.

This sequence joins TRBV7-2 and TRBJ1-1; 10 bases are a match to TRBD1. The CDR3 is 15 amino acids. CDR1 is SGHTA, CDR2 FQGNSA, per germline. The V and J ends lost 5 bases and 1 base, in that order; junction bases with no gene match: 4. In DNA, the CDR3 is TGTGCCAGCAGCATGGGACAGGGGACGAACACTGAAGCTTTCTTT. The encoded protein is CASSMGQGTNTEAFF.

The chain carries TRBV7-8 and TRBJ2-3; the match to TRBD2 covers 9 bases. The CDR3 is 16 amino acids. Germline values: CDR1 SGHVS, CDR2 FQNEAQ. V trimming: 1 base; J trimming: 0 bases; junction bases outside the gene matches: 2. CDR3: CASSLGLAVSTDTQYF. The DNA of the CDR3 is TGTGCCAGCAGCTTAGGACTAGCGGTCAGCACAGATACGCAGTATTTT.

The chain combines TRBV2 with TRBJ1-2; D is possibly TRBD1 (6 bases). Germline loops: CDR1 SNHLY, CDR2 FYNNEI. Trimming took 6 bases from V and 8 from J, leaving 13 bases between them. CDR3 length: 12 residues. CDR3 loop: CASRRGGHGYTF. The CDR3 region has the DNA TGTGCCAGCAGGCGGGGGGGGCACGGCTACACCTTC.

This chain uses TRBV7-9 with TRBJ2-7; D not resolved. CDR3 size: 13 residues. V lost 6 bases and J 1 base, leaving 10 bases between the germline ends. The germline gives CDR1 SEHNR, CDR2 FQNEAQ (reference sequence). The CDR3 bases are TGTGCCAGCAGTTTTGAGGCGTCCTACGAGCAGTACTTC. Protein sequence: CASSFEASYEQYF. The variable domain in full, with the rest retrieved from reference TRBV7-9 and TRBJ2-7, is DTGVSQNPRHKITKRGQNVTFRCDPISEHNRLYWYRQTLGQGPEFLTYFQNEAQLEKSRLLSDRFSAERPKGSFSTLEIQRTEQGDSAMYLCASSFEASYEQYFGPGTRLTVT.

The CDR3 sequence is CASSRALPGLADTGELFF. As DNA, the CDR3 is TGTGCCAGCAGTCGAGCGTTGCCGGGGCTAGCGGACACCGGGGAGCTGTTTTTT. The chain couples TRBV27 to TRBJ2-2, with 7 nucleotides matching TRBD2. V shed 5 bases, J shed 3 bases, and the junction held 15 bases outside the gene matches. CDR1 is MNHEY and CDR2 is SMNVEV in the germline V gene (reference sequence). The CDR3 covers 18 residues.

This clone was recorded once. The CDR3: CASSDKLPILNTGELFF. CDR3 sequence (DNA): TGTGCCAGCAGCGATAAACTCCCGATCCTCAACACCGGGGAGCTGTTTTTT. The V and J genes are TRBV7-9 and TRBJ2-2; D remains unclear. The ends were cut back, 5 bases at V and 2 bases at J, with 18 bases in the middle. Germline-derived CDR1 and CDR2 are SEHNR and FQNEAQ (reference sequence). The CDR3 length is 17 residues.

The chain carries TRBV6-5 and TRBJ2-5; the match to TRBD1 covers 10 bases. The length of the CDR3 is 15 residues. Germline CDR1 MNHEY, CDR2 SVGAGI. Germline trimming cut 3 bases from V and 4 bases from J; bases unmatched to any gene: 5. CDR3 sequence (DNA): TGTGCCAGCAGTTATGGACAGGGGGTGACAGAGACCCAGTACTTC. Amino acid sequence: CASSYGQGVTETQYF.

For this clone: The junction does not match germline at one end; this may be a read error. The V gene is TRBV18, the J gene TRBJ2-1; TRBD2 is a possible D gene (5 bases). The CDR3 is 14 residues long. From germline, CDR1 is KGHSH and CDR2 LQKENI. The CDR3 spells CASSPLGPDNEQFF. In DNA, the CDR3 is TGTGCCAGCTCCCCACTAGGACCCGACAATGAGCAGTTCTTC.

This sequence joins TRBV5-1 and TRBJ1-2, with a possible D match to TRBD1 (6 bases). V was trimmed by 6 bases and J by 6 bases, leaving 18 bases between them. CDR3 length: 14 amino acids. Per the germline V gene, CDR1 is SGHRS and CDR2 is YFSETQ. In nucleotides, the CDR3 is TGCGCCAGCAATTCGGGACACGAGGTTGATGGCTACACCTTC. It is translated as CASNSGHEVDGYTF.

This chain links TRBV10-1 with TRBJ1-1; TRBD1 matches at 11 bases. CDR1 is WNHNN and CDR2 is SYGVQD in the germline V gene (reference sequence). Losses at the gene ends were 6 bases for V and 4 bases for J; bases not matched to a gene: 4. There are 14 residues in the CDR3. The CDR3 nucleotides read TGCGCCAGCAGCCAGGACAGGGGGCGCACTGAAGCTTTCTTT. Translation gives CASSQDRGRTEAFF.

CDR3 DNA: TGCGCCAGCAGCCAAGTCGTGACTCCAGGGACCCAGTACTTC. Amino acid sequence: CASSQVVTPGTQYF. The chain carries TRBV4-1 and TRBJ2-5; D uncertain. The V end lost 1 base, the J end lost 7 bases, and 13 bases lay between the germline ends. The CDR3 consists of 14 residues. Germline V gene lookup returns CDR1 MGHRA and CDR2 YSYEKL.

The rearrangement uses TRBV5-1 and TRBJ1-5; 7 nucleotides agree with TRBD1. V lost 4 bases and J lost 5; bases outside the gene matches: 9. Germline loops: CDR1 SGHRS, CDR2 YFSETQ. The CDR3 is 15 residues long. The CDR3 DNA reads TGCGCCAGCAGCCCAGAGACAGGGATACATCAGCCCCAGCATTTT. It encodes CASSPETGIHQPQHF.

This rearrangement joins TRBV30 to TRBJ2-2; TRBD1 might be the D (5 bases). The CDR3 spans 15 residues. CDR1 GTSNPN and CDR2 SVGIG come from the germline V gene (reference sequence). Trimming pared 0 bases from V and 7 bases from J, leaving 15 bases between. The CDR3 sequence: CAWSVARVGDGELFF. The CDR3 DNA reads TGTGCCTGGAGTGTCGCCAGGGTTGGGGACGGGGAGCTGTTTTTT.